The rows below give T cell receptor beta chains drawn from one sample of a study of blood T cell repertoires in COVID-19. Assay used: immunoSEQ multiplex PCR; TCRdb lists only in-frame clones, some missing. The sample has approximately 110,000 clones; 80% to 90% are singletons. Sequenced sample: peripheral blood. The source is a human donor in a cohort sampled during active COVID-19. Both conserved end residues are part of each CDR3. D genes are given only for firm matches. The size of a clone is reported for some rows only, either as once, few or many, or as a class for expanded clones.

size: -; V: TRBV7-3; J: TRBJ2-7; D: -; DNA: TGTGCCAGCAGCTTAATCGGTGGTGTTGGTTCCTACGAGCAGTACTTC; CDR3: CASSLIGGVGSYEQYF
size: once; V: TRBV6-5; J: TRBJ1-6; D: TRBD1; DNA: TGTGCCAGCAGCTACGACTCCGACAGGGGGGATTCACCCCTCCACTTT; CDR3: CASSYDSDRGDSPLHF
size: once; V: TRBV28; J: TRBJ1-2; D: -; DNA: TGTGCCAGCAGTCCACGAGTGGGGGGGAATGGCTACACCTTC; CDR3: CASSPRVGGNGYTF
size: few; V: TRBV19; J: TRBJ2-2; D: -; DNA: TGTGCCAGTAGTCCCTTCGGACAGTCCCTGAACACCGGGGAGCTGTTTTTT; CDR3: CASSPFGQSLNTGELFF
size: -; V: TRBV4-2; J: TRBJ1-1; D: -; DNA: TGTGCCAGCAGCCAAGTCCGGCAGGGGATACCCACCGCTGAAGCTTTCTTT; CDR3: CASSQVRQGIPTAEAFF
size: -; V: TRBV6-5; J: TRBJ2-2; D: TRBD1; DNA: TGTGCCAGCAGTCGTGACAGGGTTGGCACCGGGGAGCTGTTTTTT; CDR3: CASSRDRVGTGELFF
size: once; V: TRBV27; J: TRBJ1-1; D: -; DNA: TGTGCCAGCAGTTTAACCAGGAACACTGAAGCTTTCTTT; CDR3: CASSLTRNTEAFF
size: -; V: TRBV6-5; J: TRBJ1-2; D: -; DNA: TGTGCCAGCAGTAACCAGGGGTACTATGGCTACACCTTC; CDR3: CASSNQGYYGYTF
size: -; V: TRBV6-6; J: TRBJ2-2; D: TRBD2; DNA: TGTGCCAGCAGTTTCCCGGGGGGGGCCGGGGAGCTGTTTTTT; CDR3: CASSFPGGAGELFF
size: once; V: TRBV6-6; J: TRBJ2-2; D: TRBD2; DNA: TGTGCCAGCAGACCTAGCGGGGGGGCGAACACCGGGGAGCTGTTTTTT; CDR3: CASRPSGGANTGELFF
size: -; V: TRBV3-1/TRBV3-2; J: TRBJ1-4; D: -; DNA: TGTGCCAGCAGCCAAGGTGCGGGATTTAATGAAAAACTGTTTTTT; CDR3: CASSQGAGFNEKLFF
size: few; V: TRBV19; J: TRBJ2-5; D: TRBD1; DNA: TGTGCCAGTAGTACAGGGGGAAGGGTTACCCAGTACTTC; CDR3: CASSTGGRVTQYF
size: -; V: TRBV6-1; J: TRBJ1-1; D: TRBD1; DNA: TGTGCCAGCAGTGAAGCGTTACAGGGGGCACACAAAGCTTTCTTT; CDR3: CASSEALQGAHKAFF
size: -; V: TRBV19; J: TRBJ2-7; D: -; DNA: TGTGCAACCGGGTCCCTACCCTACGAGCAGTACTTC; CDR3: CATGSLPYEQYF
size: -; V: TRBV27; J: TRBJ1-2; D: -; DNA: TGTGCCAGTGGTGCAGCGGGGGACTATGGCTACACCTTC; CDR3: CASGAAGDYGYTF